The 13 T cell receptor beta chains listed next were all sequenced from one sample in a study of T cells in Graves' hyperthyroidism and ophthalmopathy. Researchers took RNA transcripts and amplified the TCR beta CDR3 regions from them. First-round RT-PCR targeting the TCR CDR3 was performed with the HTBI primer set. One entry per CDR3 protein, called by TCRdb with MiXCR from the multiplex PCR reads. This sample has around 450,000 distinct CDR3 sequences, with approximately 14% found just once. The sample consisted of blood. The receptors derive from a woman aged 18-35 years with Graves' hyperthyroidism.

This clonotype came up many times. The chain joins TRBV12-3 or TRBV12-4 to TRBJ2-3; TRBD2 is a possible D gene (6 bases). The V end lost 4 bases, the J end lost 2 bases, and 13 bases lay between the germline ends. The CDR3 extends over 15 amino acids. CDR3 bases: TGTGCCAGCAGTTGGGGACTCGCGGCCACAGATACGCAGTATTTT. It is translated as CASSWGLAATDTQYF.

This clonotype has a handful of counts. The V and J genes are TRBV7-6 and TRBJ1-4; D remains ambiguous. CDR1 is SGHVS and CDR2 is FNYEAQ in the germline V gene. The CDR3 is 13 residues long. V dropped 2 bases and J dropped 6 bases, with 7 bases sitting between them. CDR3 DNA sequence: TGTGCCAGCAGCTTAATATCGGATGAAAAACTGTTTTTT. Translating it yields CASSLISDEKLFF.

This clonotype was observed a handful of times. The chain couples TRBV2 to TRBJ1-3; D remains unclear. The CDR3 consists of 15 residues. The V gene lost 2 bases and the J gene lost 2 bases, with 10 bases spanning the gap. Per germline, CDR1 SNHLY and CDR2 FYNNEI. CDR3 coding DNA: TGTGCCAGCAGTGAATCGGAGAACCCTGGAAACACCATATATTTT. This translates into CASSESENPGNTIYF.

The chain has TRBV20-1 and TRBJ1-2; possible D gene TRBD1, 5 bases. The CDR3 length is 15 residues. The V end lost 6 bases, the J end lost 6 bases, and 23 bases lay between the germline ends. Germline V CDR1 and CDR2: DFQATT, SNEGSKA (reference sequence). Here the CDR3 DNA reads TGCAGTGCCTTCTCGCAGGGAGAGAATTTCAATGGCTACACCTTC. This encodes CSAFSQGENFNGYTF.

This clonotype was seen many times. The J gene is TRBJ1-4, the V gene TRBV6-1; TRBD1 matches at 8 bases. This CDR3 has 14 residues. Germline CDR1 reads MNHNS; CDR2 reads SASEGT. Unmatched junction bases numbered 3, after V lost 6 bases and J lost 3 bases. The CDR3 region has the DNA TGTGCCAGCAGCAGGGGACAGGCTAATGAAAAACTGTTTTTT. Its protein product is CASSRGQANEKLFF.

Comment on this clonotype: An end of the junction does not agree with germline; a read error may underlie this. V and J are TRBV9 and TRBJ1-5; possible D gene TRBD1, 6 bases. This CDR3 has 13 residues. Germline values: CDR1 SGDLS, CDR2 YYNGEE. The CDR3 sequence is CASSKGGNHPQHF. The CDR3 nucleotides read TGTGCCAGCAGCAAGGGGGGGAATCATCCCCAGCATTTT.

This clonotype was found many times. The chain uses TRBV20-1 and TRBJ2-4, with D possibly being TRBD1 (6 bases). Trimming cost V 6 bases and J 1 base, with 16 bases left between them. CDR1 is DFQATT, CDR2 SNEGSKA, per germline (reference sequence). The CDR3 spans 15 residues. This chain's CDR3 is CSASRAGVAKNIQYF. DNA for the CDR3: TGCAGTGCCTCGAGGGCAGGGGTGGCCAAAAACATTCAGTACTTC.

This clonotype was picked up many times. The chain employs TRBV30 and TRBJ2-7; no firm D call. The CDR3 covers 13 residues. V shed 1 base and J shed 4 bases, with 11 bases lying between them. Germline V lookup: CDR1 GTSNPN, CDR2 SVGIG (reference sequence). DNA of the CDR3: TGTGCCTGGAGTGCGGGCAGGTCGTACGAGCAGTACTTC. Amino acid sequence: CAWSAGRSYEQYF.

The sample holds many counts of this clonotype. The chain couples TRBV20-1 to TRBJ2-2; the D is unclear. V was trimmed by 0 bases and J by 6 bases, leaving 8 bases between them. Germline V lookup: CDR1 DFQATT, CDR2 SNEGSKA (reference sequence). The CDR3 has 13 residues. The CDR3 here is CSARDSSPGELFF. In nucleotides, the CDR3 is TGCAGTGCTAGAGATTCTAGTCCCGGGGAGCTGTTTTTT.

This clonotype was seen repeatedly, ten times or more. The rearrangement joins TRBV5-8 to TRBJ2-7; 14 bases match TRBD2. From germline, CDR1 is SGHTS and CDR2 YDEGEE. There are 20 residues in the CDR3. The junction had 18 bases not matched to a gene; V was cut back by 3 bases and J by 4 bases. CDR3 amino acids: CASSCRTSGRLDGGRYEQYF. The CDR3 DNA reads as TGTGCCAGCAGCTGCCGGACTAGCGGGAGGCTAGACGGTGGGAGGTACGAGCAGTACTTC.

This clonotype was counted at least ten times. The V and J genes are TRBV5-6 and TRBJ1-5, with 7 bases matching TRBD1. This CDR3 has 15 amino acids. Trimming cost V 1 base and J 2 bases; bases outside gene matches: 3. CDR1 is SGHDT and CDR2 is YYEEEE in the germline V gene. The CDR3 bases are TGTGCCAGCAGCTTGAGGGGGCTAGGCAATCAGCCCCAGCATTTT. Translated, it gives CASSLRGLGNQPQHF.

This clonotype was detected only a few times. J is TRBJ2-3 and V is TRBV9, with 8 bases matching TRBD2. The CDR3 is 13 residues long. CDR1 is SGDLS, CDR2 YYNGEE, per germline. The V gene end was trimmed by 7 bases and the J gene end by 2 bases; junction bases not matched to a gene: 3. The DNA of the CDR3 is TGTGCCAGCCAGCGGGGGCACACAGATACGCAGTATTTT. Its translation: CASQRGHTDTQYF. Full variable domain (remainder filled in from reference TRBV9 and TRBJ2-3): DSGVTQTPKHLITATGQRVTLRCSPRSGDLSVYWYQQSLDQGLQFLIQYYNGEERAKGNILERFSAQQFPDLHSELNLSSLELGDSALYFCASQRGHTDTQYFGPGTRLTVL.

This clonotype was recorded many times. The chain employs TRBV6-1 and TRBJ2-7; possibly TRBD1 or TRBD2 for D (6 bases each). The V and J ends lost 5 bases and 2 bases respectively, with 28 bases between them. CDR1 is MNHNS and CDR2 is SASEGT in the germline V gene. This CDR3 spans 19 amino acids. The CDR3: CASSFQRTNGGKSPYEQYF. CDR3 nucleotides: TGTGCCAGCAGTTTCCAACGGACTAACGGGGGCAAATCCCCCTACGAGCAGTACTTC.